The 27 T cell receptor beta chains below come from one sample, sequenced in a study of post-analysis software for immune sequencing data. Included in the TCR beta cDNA libraries were unique molecular identifiers. TCRdb passed the PCR reads through MiXCR, listing each CDR3 protein once. The table shows under 200,000 distinct CDR3 sequences, with roughly 34% occurring only once. The sequenced sample was blood, obtained after autologous hematopoietic stem cell transplantation. These receptors all stem from a girl aged 5-17 years with multiple sclerosis.

To note about this clonotype: A much larger clone lies one base from this, so it may be a read error. The chain is built from TRBV7-3 and TRBJ2-5; 8 nucleotides match TRBD2. V trimming: 4 bases; J trimming: 11 bases; junction bases outside the gene matches: 15. The CDR3 totals 15 residues. From germline, CDR1 is SGHTA and CDR2 FQGTGA. DNA for the CDR3: TGTGCCAGCAGCTACTCGAGCGGGAGTACCAATGAGCAGTACTTC. It codes for CASSYSSGSTNEQYF.

The rearrangement uses TRBV2 and TRBJ2-1; D is undetermined. Deletions cut 8 bases from V and 1 base from J, with 15 bases between. The CDR3 runs 15 residues. CDR1 SNHLY and CDR2 FYNNEI come from the germline V gene. The DNA of the CDR3 is TGTGCCAGCGGAGACCCCGTCCGGTCCTACAATGAGCAGTTCTTC. Its protein product is CASGDPVRSYNEQFF.

The V call is TRBV24-1, the J call TRBJ2-3, with 8 bases lining up with TRBD2. Germline CDR1 is KGHDR and CDR2 is SFDVKD. V lost 6 bases, J lost 5 bases, and 15 bases stayed unmatched. The CDR3 is made up of 17 amino acids. The DNA of the CDR3 is TGTGCCACCAGTTGGGGGAGGAGCGGGAGCGTCGGAGATACGCAGTATTTT. Its protein product is CATSWGRSGSVGDTQYF.

The chain combines TRBV20-1 with TRBJ2-7; D possibly corresponds to TRBD1 (5 bases). The CDR3 contains 13 residues. Trimming removed 5 bases from V and 2 bases from J, with 13 bases in between. CDR1 is DFQATT and CDR2 is SNEGSKA in the germline V gene (reference sequence). CDR3 region: CSAAGGATYEQYF. The CDR3 DNA reads TGCAGTGCTGCCGGTGGGGCGACCTACGAGCAGTACTTC.

This clonotype was seen ten or more times. The chain couples TRBV4-1 to TRBJ2-5; 8 bases fit TRBD2. Germline CDR1 reads MGHRA; CDR2 reads YSYEKL. V lost 1 base, J lost 5 bases, and 6 bases stayed unmatched. There are 15 residues in the CDR3. CDR3: CASSQALASGETQYF. The CDR3 DNA sequence: TGCGCCAGCAGCCAAGCCCTGGCTAGCGGGGAGACCCAGTACTTC.

The J gene is TRBJ1-2, the V gene TRBV29-1; D is undetermined. Trimming left V 7 bases short and J 5 bases short, with 11 bases between. The germline gives CDR1 SQVTM, CDR2 ANQGSEA. CDR3 length: 11 amino acids. The CDR3 sequence: CSGGRWYGYTF. CDR3 nucleotide sequence: TGCAGCGGCGGAAGGTGGTATGGCTACACCTTC.

V gene TRBV6-6 combines with J gene TRBJ2-1; 8 bases agree with TRBD2. The tail of the sequence fits TRBJ2-7 better, so the J call may be wrong. The CDR3 totals 12 residues. Germline values: CDR1 MNHNY, CDR2 SVGAGI (reference sequence). CDR3 loop: CASSSGGNEQYF. The CDR3 DNA reads as TGTGCCAGCAGTTCGGGGGGGAATGAGCAGTACTTC.

The chain has TRBV29-1 and TRBJ2-7; D is perhaps TRBD1 (5 bases). The CDR3 length is 14 residues. The germline V gene encodes CDR1 SQVTM and CDR2 ANQGSEA. Trimming shortened V by 6 bases and J by 3 bases, and 18 bases separated the two germline ends. CDR3 DNA sequence: TGCAGCGTAAGTGACAGCACCGGATACTACGAGCAGTACTTC. This sequence encodes CSVSDSTGYYEQYF.

This clonotype has just a few counts. The chain recombines TRBV29-1 with TRBJ2-7, with TRBD2 as a possible D gene (6 bases). The DNA end is more similar to TRBJ2-5, so the J call may be wrong. The germline CDR1 and CDR2 sequences are SQVTM and ANQGSEA. The CDR3 has 13 amino acids. The CDR3 region has the DNA TGCAGCGTTGGTGGAGGCCGGGGGGAGACCCAGTACTTC. Its protein product is CSVGGGRGETQYF.

The rearrangement uses TRBV11-3 and TRBJ2-5; no clear D gene. Trimming took off 2 bases at V and 5 bases at J, with 9 bases between the two ends. Germline CDR1 SGHNT, CDR2 YENEEA. The CDR3 has 13 residues. CDR3: CASSLSPVETQYF. CDR3 coding DNA: TGTGCCAGCAGCTTAAGCCCGGTGGAGACCCAGTACTTC.

This clonotype has a handful of counts. V is TRBV6-1 and J is TRBJ2-1, with TRBD2 matching 11 bases. Germline trimming cut 4 bases from V and 6 bases from J; bases unmatched to any gene: 5. The CDR3 is made up of 15 amino acids. CDR1 is MNHNS, CDR2 SASEGT, per germline. DNA of the CDR3: TGTGCCAGCAGTGCGACTAGCGGGGAAAGCAATGAGCAGTTCTTC. It is translated as CASSATSGESNEQFF.

This clonotype was picked up a small number of times. The genes are TRBV6-2 or TRBV6-3 and TRBJ2-1; D is perhaps TRBD2 (6 bases). CDR3 length: 15 amino acids. Trimming removed 4 bases from V and 2 bases from J, with 12 bases in between. CDR1 is MNHEY, CDR2 SVGEGT, per germline. The CDR3 DNA reads TGTGCCAGCAGTTCCCTGGGGGGAACCTACAATGAGCAGTTCTTC. Translating it yields CASSSLGGTYNEQFF.

This clonotype showed up just a few times. V usage is TRBV6-1 and J usage is TRBJ2-7, with D perhaps assigned TRBD1 or TRBD2 (5 bases each). Trimming removed 6 bases from V and 4 bases from J, with 7 bases in between. Germline-derived CDR1 and CDR2 are MNHNS and SASEGT. The CDR3 has 11 amino acids. The CDR3 region has the DNA TGTGCCAGCAGGAGGGGTTACGAGCAGTACTTC. Residues: CASRRGYEQYF.

Note on this clonotype: A clone one base away is much larger, so this may be a read error. As DNA, the CDR3 is TGCAGCGTTGGTGACGGGGGATACGAGCAGTACTTC. This sequence encodes CSVGDGGYEQYF. The chain has TRBV29-1 and TRBJ2-7; D is possibly TRBD2 (6 bases). This CDR3 is 12 amino acids long. V lost 4 bases and J lost 4, with 11 bases in between. CDR1 and CDR2 from the germline V gene are SQVTM and ANQGSEA.

On this clonotype itself: A junction boundary mismatches the germline segment, possibly from a read error. This chain connects TRBV7-9 to TRBJ2-7, with D unresolved. Germline V gene lookup returns CDR1 SEHNR and CDR2 FQNEAQ (reference sequence). CDR3 length: 13 amino acids. CDR3 DNA sequence: TGCGCCAGCAGCCACATACAGTCCTACGAGCAGTACTTC. This encodes CASSHIQSYEQYF.

With regard to this clonotype: A read error may explain this, as a much larger clone is one base away. This chain connects TRBV20-1 to TRBJ1-2; D call uncertain. This CDR3 is built from 12 residues. Germline CDR1 is DFQATT and CDR2 is SNEGSKA (reference sequence). V was clipped by 7 bases and J by 4 bases, with 13 bases between them. CDR3 nucleotide sequence: TGCAGTGGTGGAGAGGCTAGCTATGGCTACACCTTC. Translating it yields CSGGEASYGYTF.

In its sample, this clonotype was seen a few times. The CDR3 DNA reads as TGTGCCAGCAGCTTAGGCAGTAGTGGGAATAATGAGCAGTTCTTC. Translation gives CASSLGSSGNNEQFF. The chain joins TRBV13 to TRBJ2-1; D gene ambiguous. Germline CDR1 PRHDT, CDR2 FYEKMQ (reference sequence). The CDR3 spans 15 residues. Trimming shortened V by 0 bases and J by 7 bases, and 13 bases separated the two germline ends.

The chain joins TRBV20-1 to TRBJ2-5; 13 nucleotides align to TRBD2. Unmatched junction bases numbered 12, after V lost 1 base and J lost 4 bases. The germline V gene encodes CDR1 DFQATT and CDR2 SNEGSKA (reference sequence). The CDR3 runs 18 residues. The CDR3 DNA reads TGCAGTGCTAGAGGTGTTGGACTAGCGGGAGTTTCGAGAGAGACCCAGTACTTC. Its translation is CSARGVGLAGVSRETQYF.

The gene calls are TRBV12-3 or TRBV12-4 and TRBJ2-5; maybe TRBD2 (6 bases). This CDR3 is 15 amino acids long. The ends were cut back, 6 bases at V and 3 bases at J, with 17 bases in the middle. The CDR3 DNA sequence: TGTGCCAGCAGCCCCCCGGGACTTAAGGAAGAGACCCAGTACTTC. This encodes CASSPPGLKEETQYF.

The chain employs TRBV9 and TRBJ2-1; 7 bases align to TRBD2. Germline CDR1 SGDLS, CDR2 YYNGEE. CDR3 length equals 15 residues. CDR3 coding DNA: TGTGTCGGCAGCGTAGGGGCTAGCGGTGACAATGAGCAGTTCTTC. This codes for CVGSVGASGDNEQFF.

This clonotype was seen ten or more times. The chain joins TRBV20-1 to TRBJ1-2; D remains ambiguous. The CDR3 sequence is 10 residues long. CDR1 DFQATT and CDR2 SNEGSKA come from the germline V gene (reference sequence). Between the trimmed V and J ends, which lost 5 bases and 6 bases, there was a span of 7 bases. The CDR3 spells CSALRHGYTF. CDR3 sequence (DNA): TGCAGTGCTCTCCGGCATGGCTACACCTTC.

The chain carries TRBV27 and TRBJ1-5, with D possibly being TRBD1 (6 bases). Germline V gene lookup returns CDR1 MNHEY and CDR2 SMNVEV (reference sequence). CDR3 length equals 14 residues. Trimming left V 2 bases short and J 6 bases short, with 11 bases between. This CDR3 is CASSLRGAGQPQHF. CDR3 sequence (DNA): TGTGCCAGCAGTTTACGGGGGGCGGGTCAGCCCCAGCATTTT.

Concerning this clonotype: A much larger clone differs from this one at a single base, so this may be a read error. The chain links TRBV10-1 to TRBJ2-5; D call uncertain. Germline CDR1 reads WNHNN; CDR2 reads SYGVQD (reference sequence). The V end lost 6 bases, the J end lost 2 bases, and 13 bases lay between the germline ends. This CDR3 region has 14 residues. As DNA, the CDR3 is TGCGCCAGCAGGGACCAGTATCGGCAAGAGACCCAGTACTTC. Translating gives CASRDQYRQETQYF.

There are many counts of this clonotype. The chain joins TRBV7-2 to TRBJ2-7; no definite D call. Trimming pared 3 bases from V and 0 bases from J, leaving 6 bases between. There are 13 residues in the CDR3. Germline CDR1 reads SGHTA; CDR2 reads FQGNSA. The CDR3 nucleotides are TGTGCCAGCAGCTTTGGCCCCTCCTACGAGCAGTACTTC. This codes for CASSFGPSYEQYF.

This clonotype has a handful of counts. The chain has TRBV20-1 and TRBJ2-5; D uncertain. Germline CDR1 DFQATT, CDR2 SNEGSKA (reference sequence). CDR3 length equals 15 residues. Trimming left V 0 bases short and J 2 bases short, with 13 bases between. CDR3 bases: TGCAGTGCTAGAGATTCCCAGCGAGATCAAGAGACCCAGTACTTC. Translating gives CSARDSQRDQETQYF.

This clonotype appeared a few times. The rearrangement joins TRBV7-9 to TRBJ2-2, with TRBD2 as a possible D gene (6 bases). Germline V gene data show CDR1 as SEHNR and CDR2 as FQNEAQ (reference sequence). The CDR3 runs to 16 residues. Between the trimmed V and J ends, which lost 4 bases and 3 bases, there was a span of 15 bases. CDR3 nucleotides: TGTGCCAGCAGCTCGCAAGGGGAGGACCACACCGGGGAGCTGTTTTTT. Protein product: CASSSQGEDHTGELFF.

Note on this clonotype: Germline and junction disagree at one end, which may indicate a read error. The CDR3 DNA is TGTGCCGGCAGCCTGGGACTAGCGGGAGGCCCTACCTACAATGAGCAGTTCTTC. Its translation: CAGSLGLAGGPTYNEQFF. This rearrangement joins TRBV12-3 or TRBV12-4 to TRBJ2-1, with 15 bases lining up with TRBD2. The length of the CDR3 is 18 residues.